This T cell receptor beta chain is from a study of T cells in Graves' hyperthyroidism and ophthalmopathy. Overall study context: Peripheral blood draws took place at initial diagnosis, ahead of any treatment. Study findings and constraints: Ophthalmopathy prediction by the model preceded onset by a median about 6.3 months.

This CDR3 is built from 13 residues. Trimming removed 1 base from V and 6 bases from J, with 9 bases in between. This clonotype has ten or more counts. Its antigen is as yet unknown. This may come from a read error, since a much larger clone is one base off. Ophthalmopathy patients had moderate-to-severe active disease, CAS ≥3, NOSPECS ≥4, and disease duration under 3 months. Extraction of PBMCs used roughly 9.6 ml of fresh peripheral blood. Amplified TCR beta CDR3 regions derived from RNA transcripts. When the TCR CDR3 underwent first-round RT-PCR, the HTBI primer set was used. One entry per CDR3 protein, called by TCRdb with MiXCR from the multiplex PCR reads. The sample has around 390,000 distinct CDR3 sequences; about 14% are singletons.

The gene calls are TRBV12-3 or TRBV12-4 and TRBJ1-2; perhaps TRBD1 as D (6 bases). Sequenced input: blood. This receptor was obtained from a woman under 40 with Graves' ophthalmopathy. The CDR3 region has the DNA TGTGCCAGCAGTTTAGGGGCAGGGGATGGCTACACCTTC. Protein: CASSLGAGDGYTF.